This T cell receptor (beta chain) came from a study of shared clonotypes between healthy human individuals. Study-level background: Each donor's CD8 memory used one plate, CD8 naive two, each CD4 subset three.

Turning to this clone: The same CDR3 can be traced to other DNA sequences in this sample.

Only CD45RO-negative cells positively selected for CCR7 counted as naive CD8 cells, so terminally differentiated effector memory CD45RA+ cells were excluded. Germline CDR1 is KGHSH and CDR2 is LQKENI. With 2 bases removed from V and 4 bases from J, the gap between germline ends came to 9 bases. CDR3 length: 13 residues. The assay used deep level. The protocol was immunoSEQ multiplex PCR, while the TCRdb copy is restricted to in-frame clones and leaves out a portion. The sample has some 2 million clones, about 95% seen once. The sequenced sample was naive CD8+ T cells sorted from blood. The chain links TRBV18 to TRBJ2-7; TRBD1 is a possible D gene (5 bases). The sequence came from a young man in good health. The CDR3 region is CASSPGTGYEQYF. The CDR3 DNA reads as TGTGCCAGCTCACCAGGTACAGGTTACGAGCAGTACTTC.